Each of the 24 T cell receptor beta chains below was sequenced from the same sample in a study of Ad26.COV2.S vaccination and SARS-CoV-2 variants. This sample's treatment: some 20 received Ad26.COV2.S at low or high dose, single or two shots; 5 received placebo; per-sample allocation not given. Sampling occurred on day 63 after the first vaccine or placebo injection. Sequencing was performed with immunoSEQ multiplex PCR; in TCRdb, only in-frame clones are kept and a portion is missing. The sample lists fewer than 500,000 clones, roughly 90% seen once, with over 9% in the top ten. Sequences were derived from peripheral blood, sampled in a trial of Ad26.COV2.S vaccine versus placebo. These receptors all stem from a person between 18 and 65 years old who received the Ad26.COV2.S COVID-19 vaccine or a placebo.

The genes are TRBV10-3 and TRBJ1-5; TRBD1 matches at 7 bases. The CDR3 is 13 amino acids. Trimming at V came to 9 bases and at J to 7 bases, leaving 9 bases not matched to a gene. Germline CDR1 and CDR2: ENHRY and SYGVKD. The CDR3, as DNA: TGTGCCATGAGCGAGGGGGCCGGGCAGCCCCAGCATTTT. It translates to CAMSEGAGQPQHF.

The chain combines TRBV27 with TRBJ1-5, with TRBD1 identical over 7 bases. Trimming at V came to 2 bases and at J to 0 bases, leaving 10 bases not matched to a gene. CDR1 is MNHEY and CDR2 is SMNVEV in the germline V gene (reference sequence). This CDR3 is 18 amino acids long. In nucleotides, the CDR3 is TGTGCCAGCAGTTTAGGAGCCCGGGACAGTTATAGCAATCAGCCCCAGCATTTT. Its translation is CASSLGARDSYSNQPQHF.

The chain is built from TRBV2 and TRBJ2-7, with D perhaps TRBD2 (7 bases). There are 14 residues in the CDR3. In germline, CDR1 is SNHLY, CDR2 FYNNEI. V was shortened by 4 bases and J by 3 bases, with 13 bases between the two germline ends. This chain's CDR3 is CASSVEGEGYEQYF. As DNA, the CDR3 is TGTGCCAGCAGTGTCGAGGGGGAGGGCTACGAGCAGTACTTC. The full variable domain, rest sourced from reference TRBV2 and TRBJ2-7, is EPEVTQTPSHQVTQMGQEVILRCVPISNHLYFYWYRQILGQKVEFLVSFYNNEISEKSEIFDDQFSVERPDGSNFTLKIRSTKLEDSAMYFCASSVEGEGYEQYFGPGTRLTVT.

The V gene is TRBV3-1 (or the pseudogene TRBV3-2), the J gene TRBJ1-6, with 9 bases that match TRBD1. Germline CDR1 and CDR2: LGHDT and YNNKEL (reference sequence). Losses at the gene ends were 4 bases for V and 6 bases for J; bases not matched to a gene: 1. The CDR3 runs to 14 residues. CDR3 coding DNA: TGTGCCAGCAGCCTGACAGGGGGTAATTCACCCCTCCACTTT. Translating gives CASSLTGGNSPLHF.

This chain links TRBV29-1 with TRBJ2-7, with 7 bases lining up with TRBD2. Per germline, CDR1 SQVTM and CDR2 ANQGSEA. The CDR3 length is 12 residues. With V trimmed by 3 bases and J by 5 bases, 4 bases remained unmatched. CDR3 protein: CSVDEGRDEQYF. The CDR3 DNA reads as TGCAGCGTTGATGAAGGGAGGGACGAGCAGTACTTC.

The J gene is TRBJ2-1, the V gene TRBV7-6, with TRBD2 matching 9 bases. Germline V gives CDR1 SGHVS, CDR2 FNYEAQ. This CDR3 has 16 residues. Unmatched junction bases numbered 13, after V lost 5 bases and J lost 8 bases. CDR3 protein: CASSQVAGGPLDEQFF. CDR3 nucleotide sequence: TGTGCCAGCAGCCAGGTGGCGGGAGGGCCCCTCGATGAGCAGTTCTTC.

The chain uses TRBV9 and TRBJ1-2, with TRBD1 as a possible D gene (5 bases). V lost 2 bases, J lost 2 bases, and 13 bases lay in between. In germline, CDR1 is SGDLS, CDR2 YYNGEE. The CDR3 is made up of 15 amino acids. The CDR3 reads CASSVSGTGNYGYTF. DNA of the CDR3: TGTGCCAGCAGCGTGTCCGGGACGGGAAACTATGGCTACACCTTC.

The chain employs TRBV28 and TRBJ2-1, with TRBD1 identical over 7 bases. The V gene's germline CDR1 is MDHEN and CDR2 SYDVKM. The V segment lost 10 bases and the J segment 0 bases; nucleotides outside the gene matches: 9. The CDR3 runs 15 residues. CDR3 coding DNA: TGTGCCATCTCCCCCGGGGACAGCTCCTACAATGAGCAGTTCTTC. It specifies CAISPGDSSYNEQFF.

The rearrangement joins TRBV2 to TRBJ2-3; TRBD2 is a possible D gene (5 bases). The germline V and J ends were trimmed by 4 bases and 3 bases, with 17 bases remaining between them. CDR3 length: 16 residues. Germline V gene data show CDR1 as SNHLY and CDR2 as FYNNEI. The CDR3 spells CASSVQEARRTDTQYF. CDR3 nucleotide sequence: TGTGCCAGCAGTGTCCAGGAGGCTAGGAGGACAGATACGCAGTATTTT.

The gene calls are TRBV7-2 and TRBJ2-1; 7 bases are shared with TRBD2. This CDR3 is 14 amino acids long. Trimming removed 8 bases from V and 7 bases from J; junction bases left unmatched: 11. CDR1 is SGHTA and CDR2 is FQGNSA in the germline V gene. The CDR3 here is CASCPPGGRNEQFF. DNA of the CDR3: TGTGCCAGCTGCCCTCCGGGAGGCCGGAATGAGCAGTTCTTC.

The V gene is TRBV7-2, the J gene TRBJ1-3; the D is unclear. Looked up from germline, CDR1 is SGHTA and CDR2 is FQGNSA. With 1 base removed from V and 0 bases from J, the gap between germline ends came to 10 bases. The CDR3 has 16 residues. The CDR3 DNA reads TGTGCCAGCAGCTTAGTCGGCAGTAGCTCTGGAAACACCATATATTTT. It is translated as CASSLVGSSSGNTIYF.

The chain couples TRBV2 to TRBJ1-2, with D hard to call. The CDR3 is 12 residues long. V lost 6 bases and J 7 bases, leaving 12 bases between the germline ends. Germline V gene lookup returns CDR1 SNHLY and CDR2 FYNNEI. In DNA, the CDR3 is TGTGCCAGCAGGGGAGGGCCGGGTGGCTACACCTTC. Protein: CASRGGPGGYTF.

The V gene is TRBV18, the J gene TRBJ1-6; 7 bases line up with TRBD1. The germline gives CDR1 KGHSH, CDR2 LQKENI. J was trimmed by 5 bases and V by 4 bases; bases with no gene match: 11. CDR3 length equals 17 residues. As DNA, the CDR3 is TGTGCCAGCTCACGAAGAGGGCAGGGGGAAGATAATTCACCCCTCCACTTT. Translated, it gives CASSRRGQGEDNSPLHF.

The rearrangement uses TRBV9 and TRBJ2-2; perhaps TRBD2 as D (6 bases). Germline lookup yields CDR1 SGDLS and CDR2 YYNGEE. This CDR3 has 15 amino acids. V was trimmed by 1 base and J by 6 bases, leaving 13 bases between them. The CDR3 is CASSVMGGGAGELFF. CDR3 nucleotide sequence: TGTGCCAGCAGCGTAATGGGAGGAGGGGCCGGGGAGCTGTTTTTT. Full variable domain (missing parts from reference TRBV9 and TRBJ2-2): DSGVTQTPKHLITATGQRVTLRCSPRSGDLSVYWYQQSLDQGLQFLIQYYNGEERAKGNILERFSAQQFPDLHSELNLSSLELGDSALYFCASSVMGGGAGELFFGEGSRLTVL.

J is TRBJ1-5 and V is TRBV6-2 or TRBV6-3; D unresolved. Germline-derived CDR1 and CDR2 are MNHEY and SVGEGT. The CDR3 covers 15 residues. Deletions cut 5 bases from V and 0 bases from J, with 11 bases between. The CDR3 DNA reads as TGTGCCAGCAGTCTTACAAGCGGTAGCAATCAGCCCCAGCATTTT. This sequence encodes CASSLTSGSNQPQHF.

The chain has TRBV6-5 and TRBJ2-7, with 8 positions matching TRBD1. This CDR3 is built from 14 residues. Trimming cost V 6 bases and J 3 bases; bases outside gene matches: 7. From germline, CDR1 is MNHEY and CDR2 SVGAGI. CDR3 sequence reads: CASSVGQGVYEQYF. CDR3 bases: TGTGCCAGCAGCGTCGGACAGGGAGTCTACGAGCAGTACTTC.

The CDR3 DNA reads as TGTGCCAGTAGTGTCTTAGGGTACGGCTACACCTTC. This encodes CASSVLGYGYTF. The gene calls are TRBV19 and TRBJ1-2, with D uncertain. Germline CDR1 reads LNHDA; CDR2 reads SQIVND (reference sequence). The CDR3 loop spans 12 amino acids. Trimming took 5 bases from V and 8 from J, leaving 12 bases between them. The full variable domain, rest sourced from reference TRBV19 and TRBJ1-2, is DGGITQSPKYLFRKEGQNVTLSCEQNLNHDAMYWYRQDPGQGLRLIYYSQIVNDFQKGDIAEGYSVSREKKESFPLTVTSAQKNPTAFYLCASSVLGYGYTFGSGTRLTVV.

The chain joins TRBV11-2 to TRBJ2-2, with D possibly matching TRBD2 (6 bases). Germline V lookup: CDR1 SGHAT, CDR2 FQNNGV. V gave up 0 bases and J gave up 3 bases, with 8 bases separating them. CDR3 size: 15 residues. DNA of the CDR3: TGTGCCAGCAGCTTAGAGGGAGGCGACACCGGGGAGCTGTTTTTT. Amino acids: CASSLEGGDTGELFF.

This clone was seen only a few times. The chain is built from TRBV18 and TRBJ2-7; a possible D gene is TRBD2 (5 bases). The CDR3 is 14 amino acids. Trimming removed 5 bases at V and 6 bases at J, with 17 bases between. The germline gives CDR1 KGHSH, CDR2 LQKENI. The CDR3 sequence: CASSAIELVGEQYF. In nucleotides, the CDR3 is TGTGCCAGCTCAGCCATAGAACTAGTAGGCGAGCAGTACTTC.

The chain is built from TRBV27 and TRBJ2-3; TRBD2 agrees at 10 bases. Germline V gene sequence: CDR1 MNHEY, CDR2 SMNVEV (reference sequence). The CDR3 covers 14 residues. The J segment lost 2 bases and the V segment lost 7 bases, leaving 3 bases of the junction unmatched. CDR3 sequence: CASTGLADTDTQYF. Here the CDR3 DNA reads TGTGCCAGCACCGGACTAGCGGACACAGATACGCAGTATTTT.

CDR3 loop: CASSVRSGTDTQYF. DNA for the CDR3: TGTGCCAGCAGCGTTAGATCGGGCACAGATACGCAGTATTTT. The V call is TRBV7-7, the J call TRBJ2-3; D uncertain. CDR3 length equals 14 residues. In germline, CDR1 is SSHAT, CDR2 FNYEAQ (reference sequence). The V end was cut by 5 bases, the J end by 1 base, with 10 bases between. The full variable domain, rest sourced from reference TRBV7-7 and TRBJ2-3, is GAGVSQSPRYKVTKRGQDVTLRCDPISSHATLYWYQQALGQGPEFLTYFNYEAQPDKSGLPSDRFSAERPEGSISTLTIQRTEQRDSAMYRCASSVRSGTDTQYFGPGTRLTVL.

This chain uses TRBV27 with TRBJ2-7; no clear D gene. V was clipped by 5 bases and J by 3 bases, with 11 bases between them. The length of the CDR3 is 13 residues. Germline values: CDR1 MNHEY, CDR2 SMNVEV (reference sequence). CDR3 bases: TGTGCCAGCAGTGTAGTCCAAAACTACGAGCAGTACTTC. Protein product: CASSVVQNYEQYF.

The table lists this clone with a few counts. The V and J genes are TRBV28 and TRBJ2-7, with a tentative D call TRBD1 (5 bases). The V gene's germline CDR1 is MDHEN and CDR2 SYDVKM. V was clipped by 6 bases and J by 0 bases, with 15 bases between them. CDR3 length equals 15 residues. CDR3 sequence (DNA): TGTGCCAGCAGCCAGGGTTCGGCAGGCTCCTACGAGCAGTACTTC. The encoded protein is CASSQGSAGSYEQYF.

This chain links TRBV6-5 with TRBJ1-1; D unresolved. CDR1 is MNHEY and CDR2 is SVGAGI in the germline V gene. There are 12 residues in the CDR3. Trimming stripped 10 bases from V and 11 bases from J, with 20 bases between. The CDR3 DNA is TGTGCCATCCAAGACCCGGCGGGTAAGGCTTTCTTT. This translates into CAIQDPAGKAFF.